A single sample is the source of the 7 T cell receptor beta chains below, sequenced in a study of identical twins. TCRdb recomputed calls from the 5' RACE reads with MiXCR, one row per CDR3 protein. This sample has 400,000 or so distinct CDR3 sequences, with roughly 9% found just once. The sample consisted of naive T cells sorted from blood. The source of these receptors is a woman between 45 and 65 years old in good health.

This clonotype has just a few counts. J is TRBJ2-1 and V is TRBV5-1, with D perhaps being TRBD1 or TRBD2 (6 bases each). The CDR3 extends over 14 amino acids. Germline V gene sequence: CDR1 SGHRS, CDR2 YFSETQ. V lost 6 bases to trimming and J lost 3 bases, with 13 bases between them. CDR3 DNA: TGCGCCAGCAATAGGGGGGAGGTCTACAATGAGCAGTTCTTC. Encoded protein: CASNRGEVYNEQFF.

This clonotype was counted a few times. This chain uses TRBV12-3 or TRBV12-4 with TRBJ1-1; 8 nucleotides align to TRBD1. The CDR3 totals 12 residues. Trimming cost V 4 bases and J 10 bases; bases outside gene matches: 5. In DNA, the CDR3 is TGTGCCAGCAGTTACGGACAGGGTCGAGCTTTCTTT. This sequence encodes CASSYGQGRAFF.

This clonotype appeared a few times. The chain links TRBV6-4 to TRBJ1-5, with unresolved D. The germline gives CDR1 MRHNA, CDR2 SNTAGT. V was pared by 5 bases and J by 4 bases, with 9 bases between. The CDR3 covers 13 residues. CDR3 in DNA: TGTGCCAGCAGTTTTGACGAGAATCAGCCCCAGCATTTT. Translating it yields CASSFDENQPQHF.

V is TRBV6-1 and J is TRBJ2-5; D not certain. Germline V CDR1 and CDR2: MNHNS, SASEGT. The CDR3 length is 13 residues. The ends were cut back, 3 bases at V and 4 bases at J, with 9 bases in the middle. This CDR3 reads CASSEIFRETQYF. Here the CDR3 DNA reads TGTGCCAGCAGTGAGATTTTTCGAGAGACCCAGTACTTC.

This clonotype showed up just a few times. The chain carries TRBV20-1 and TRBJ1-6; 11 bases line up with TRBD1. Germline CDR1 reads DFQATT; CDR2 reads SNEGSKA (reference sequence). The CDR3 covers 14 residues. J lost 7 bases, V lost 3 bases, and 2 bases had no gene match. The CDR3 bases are TGCAGTGCTAGGCGGACAGGGGGCAATTCACCCCTCCACTTT. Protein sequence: CSARRTGGNSPLHF.

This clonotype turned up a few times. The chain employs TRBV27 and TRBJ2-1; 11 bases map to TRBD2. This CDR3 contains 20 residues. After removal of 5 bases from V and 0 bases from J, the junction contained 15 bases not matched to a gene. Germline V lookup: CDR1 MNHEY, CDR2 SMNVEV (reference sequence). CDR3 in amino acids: CASSPKTRLAGKSSYNEQFF. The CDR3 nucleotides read TGTGCCAGCAGTCCAAAAACCAGACTAGCGGGAAAAAGCTCCTACAATGAGCAGTTCTTC.

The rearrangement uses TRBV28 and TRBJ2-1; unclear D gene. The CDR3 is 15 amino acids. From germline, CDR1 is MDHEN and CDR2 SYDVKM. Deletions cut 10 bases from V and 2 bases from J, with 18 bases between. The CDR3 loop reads CATSGADMAYNEQFF. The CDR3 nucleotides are TGTGCCACAAGTGGAGCCGACATGGCCTACAATGAGCAGTTCTTC.